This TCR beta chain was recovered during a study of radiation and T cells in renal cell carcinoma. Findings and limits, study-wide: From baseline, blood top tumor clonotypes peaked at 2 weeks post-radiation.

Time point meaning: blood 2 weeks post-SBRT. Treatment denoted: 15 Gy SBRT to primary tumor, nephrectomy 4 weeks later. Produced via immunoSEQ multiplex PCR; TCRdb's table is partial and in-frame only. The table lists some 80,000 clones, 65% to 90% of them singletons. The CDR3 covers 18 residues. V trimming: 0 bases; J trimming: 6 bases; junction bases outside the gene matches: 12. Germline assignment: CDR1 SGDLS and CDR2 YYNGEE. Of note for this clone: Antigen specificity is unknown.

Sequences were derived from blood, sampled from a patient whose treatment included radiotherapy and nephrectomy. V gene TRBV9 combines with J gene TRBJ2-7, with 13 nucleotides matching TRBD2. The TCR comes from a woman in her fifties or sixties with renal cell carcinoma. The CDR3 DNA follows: TGTGCCAGCAGCGTAGGGGGAGGGACCGGGACTAGCGGGACCGAGCAGTACTTC. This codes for CASSVGGGTGTSGTEQYF.